Below, 21 T cell receptor beta chains from the same sample are listed, as sequenced in a study of shared clonotypes between healthy human individuals. Profiled with immunoSEQ multiplex PCR; TCRdb holds only in-frame clones, not every one. Of millions of clones detected, just over 90% appear once; the ten largest clones hold roughly 1.8%. It was CD45RO-negative cells, positively selected for CCR7, that made up naive CD8 cells, with terminally differentiated effector memory CD45RA+ cells excluded. The sequenced sample consisted of naive CD8+ T cells from PBMCs. The receptors were sampled from a man aged 18 to 30 in good health. Some clones in this sample may be carry-over from other donors' samples.

V usage is TRBV6-6 and J usage is TRBJ2-2; D gene ambiguous. This CDR3 has 16 residues. Germline V lookup: CDR1 MNHNY, CDR2 SVGAGI (reference sequence). V dropped 7 bases and J dropped 3 bases, with 18 bases sitting between them. This chain's CDR3 is CASNGVVPLYTGELFF. In DNA, the CDR3 is TGTGCCAGCAACGGAGTGGTTCCCCTGTACACCGGGGAGCTGTTTTTT.

Comment on this clone: The same CDR3 also results from other DNA sequences found in this sample. This chain connects TRBV5-6 to TRBJ1-5; D not resolved. Germline V CDR1 and CDR2: SGHDT, YYEEEE. V was clipped by 0 bases and J by 3 bases, with 7 bases between them. The CDR3 has 14 residues. The CDR3 DNA sequence: TGTGCCAGCAGCTTGGGGCGTACCAATCAGCCCCAGCATTTT. It specifies CASSLGRTNQPQHF. Full variable domain (remainder filled in from reference TRBV5-6 and TRBJ1-5): DAGVTQSPTHLIKTRGQQVTLRCSPKSGHDTVSWYQQALGQGPQFIFQYYEEEERQRGNFPDRFSGHQFPNYSSELNVNALLLGDSALYLCASSLGRTNQPQHFGDGTRLSIL.

The chain links TRBV28 to TRBJ2-5, with a tentative D call TRBD1 (5 bases). The germline V gene encodes CDR1 MDHEN and CDR2 SYDVKM. CDR3 size: 17 residues. Deletions cut 3 bases from V and 0 bases from J, with 17 bases between. The CDR3 here is CASSFLVVQGDQETQYF. The CDR3 DNA sequence: TGTGCCAGCAGTTTCCTGGTCGTCCAAGGGGACCAAGAGACCCAGTACTTC.

V usage is TRBV10-3 and J usage is TRBJ1-1; D unresolved. CDR3 length: 13 residues. The V end lost 10 bases, the J end lost 0 bases, and 12 bases lay between the germline ends. Per the germline V gene, CDR1 is ENHRY and CDR2 is SYGVKD. CDR3 sequence: CATVSGVNTEAFF. The CDR3, as DNA: TGTGCCACCGTGTCGGGCGTGAACACTGAAGCTTTCTTT.

This chain links TRBV28 with TRBJ2-1, with TRBD2 identical over 15 bases. Germline V gene data show CDR1 as MDHEN and CDR2 as SYDVKM. J lost 5 bases, V lost 4 bases, and 9 bases had no gene match. The CDR3 has 18 amino acids. The CDR3 sequence: CASSWTSGRAYHDNEQFF. CDR3 DNA: TGTGCCAGCAGTTGGACTAGCGGGAGGGCCTACCACGACAATGAGCAGTTCTTC.

The chain is built from TRBV4-3 and TRBJ1-1; D ambiguous. Trimming left V 0 bases short and J 5 bases short, with 13 bases between. The CDR3 is made up of 15 amino acids. Germline V gene lookup returns CDR1 LGHNA and CDR2 YSLEER. CDR3 protein: CASSQDYDQLTEAFF. The CDR3 region has the DNA TGCGCCAGCAGCCAAGACTACGATCAGCTGACTGAAGCTTTCTTT.

V gene TRBV7-6 combines with J gene TRBJ2-2, with a possible D match to TRBD2 (6 bases). V was cut by 4 bases and J by 4 bases, with 19 bases left in between. This CDR3 is 17 amino acids long. CDR1 SGHVS and CDR2 FNYEAQ come from the germline V gene. DNA of the CDR3: TGTGCCAGCAGCTCCTTGGCCTCCTCCGGGAGCACCGGGGAGCTGTTTTTT. Its protein product is CASSSLASSGSTGELFF.

The CDR3 protein is CASSGNMGIAKNIQYF. DNA for the CDR3: TGTGCCAGCAGTGGTAATATGGGTATAGCCAAAAACATTCAGTACTTC. The chain recombines TRBV27 with TRBJ2-4, with unresolved D. Per the germline V gene, CDR1 is MNHEY and CDR2 is SMNVEV (reference sequence). Trimming removed 5 bases from V and 0 bases from J, with 14 bases in between. This CDR3 region has 16 residues.

V usage is TRBV7-2 and J usage is TRBJ2-7; 12 nucleotides match TRBD2. CDR3 length: 19 residues. V lost 5 bases, J lost 1 base, and 15 bases stayed unmatched. Per germline, CDR1 SGHTA and CDR2 FQGNSA. This CDR3 reads CASSDGGRLAGAKSYEQYF. The CDR3 bases are TGTGCCAGCAGCGATGGGGGGAGACTAGCGGGAGCGAAGTCCTACGAGCAGTACTTC.

This clone appeared once. V usage is TRBV5-6 and J usage is TRBJ2-1; 9 bases fit TRBD2. Trimming at V came to 4 bases and at J to 7 bases, leaving 18 bases not matched to a gene. Germline assignment: CDR1 SGHDT and CDR2 YYEEEE. The CDR3 extends over 18 amino acids. The CDR3 nucleotides read TGTGCCAGCAGCCTGATGGCGCTTAGCGGGAGATCGGGTAATGAGCAGTTCTTC. Translating it yields CASSLMALSGRSGNEQFF.

V and J are TRBV10-1 and TRBJ2-1, with a weak D call TRBD1 (6 bases). The V end was cut by 4 bases, the J end by 0 bases, with 7 bases between. The CDR3 has 14 residues. CDR1 WNHNN and CDR2 SYGVQD come from the germline V gene (reference sequence). DNA for the CDR3: TGCGCCAGCAGTGGGGACAACTCCTACAATGAGCAGTTCTTC. Its protein is CASSGDNSYNEQFF.

This clone was detected once. The chain joins TRBV28 to TRBJ1-1; TRBD1 agrees at 7 bases. Germline loops: CDR1 MDHEN, CDR2 SYDVKM. V gave up 6 bases and J gave up 6 bases; unmatched junction bases: 4. The CDR3 covers 12 residues. CDR3 in amino acids: CASRAGGAEAFF. The CDR3 coding sequence is TGTGCCAGCAGGGCAGGGGGGGCTGAAGCTTTCTTT.

Written as DNA, the CDR3 is TGTGCCAGCAGCCCCAGGGACGCCGCCTACGAGCAGTACTTC. It is translated as CASSPRDAAYEQYF. The chain carries TRBV9 and TRBJ2-7; possibly TRBD1 or TRBD2 for D (5 bases each). CDR3 length: 14 amino acids. The V gene lost 4 bases and the J gene lost 2 bases, with 13 bases spanning the gap. From germline, CDR1 is SGDLS and CDR2 YYNGEE.

This clone was detected once. The chain uses TRBV28 and TRBJ1-5; D not certain. Trimming removed 3 bases at V and 0 bases at J, with 15 bases between. This CDR3 contains 17 residues. Germline CDR1 and CDR2: MDHEN and SYDVKM. CDR3 in amino acids: CASSLSYRIVSNQPQHF. The CDR3 DNA follows: TGTGCCAGCAGTTTGTCGTACCGGATAGTTAGCAATCAGCCCCAGCATTTT.

The chain recombines TRBV7-8 with TRBJ2-3, with D perhaps matching TRBD1 (6 bases). Germline values: CDR1 SGHVS, CDR2 FQNEAQ. CDR3 length: 17 residues. Trimming left V 1 base short and J 2 bases short, with 16 bases between. CDR3 protein: CASSLGGQSFYTDTQYF. CDR3 DNA sequence: TGTGCCAGCAGCTTAGGAGGACAGAGCTTTTACACAGATACGCAGTATTTT.

This clone was recorded only once. The same CDR3 also results from other DNA sequences found in this sample. The rearrangement joins TRBV19 to TRBJ1-5; 7 bases are shared with TRBD1. CDR3 size: 14 residues. The V and J ends lost 2 bases and 4 bases, in that order; junction bases with no gene match: 2. The germline V gene encodes CDR1 LNHDA and CDR2 SQIVND (reference sequence). In DNA, the CDR3 is TGTGCCAGTAGTATACGGGACAGAAATCAGCCCCAGCATTTT. This sequence encodes CASSIRDRNQPQHF.

The chain uses TRBV6-5 and TRBJ2-5; 7 nucleotides align to TRBD1. This CDR3 region has 15 residues. After removal of 5 bases from V and 2 bases from J, the junction contained 8 bases not matched to a gene. Germline V lookup: CDR1 MNHEY, CDR2 SVGAGI. DNA for the CDR3: TGTGCCAGCAGTACCGGGACAGCTTATCAAGAGACCCAGTACTTC. This codes for CASSTGTAYQETQYF.

A note on this clone: Distinct nucleotide sequences in the sample also encode this CDR3. V gene TRBV5-1 combines with J gene TRBJ2-7; 10 bases are shared with TRBD1. Germline lookup yields CDR1 SGHRS and CDR2 YFSETQ. V gave up 4 bases and J gave up 4 bases; unmatched junction bases: 2. CDR3 size: 13 residues. The CDR3 nucleotides are TGCGCCAGCAGCCCGGACAGGGGGTACGAGCAGTACTTC. Translated, it gives CASSPDRGYEQYF.

This chain uses TRBV4-3 with TRBJ1-2; no reliable D call. CDR3 length: 16 residues. Germline V lookup: CDR1 LGHNA, CDR2 YSLEER. V shed 0 bases and J shed 4 bases, with 15 bases lying between them. CDR3 DNA: TGCGCCAGCAGCCAAGACCCGCTCGCCGGGATCTATGGCTACACCTTC. Residues: CASSQDPLAGIYGYTF.

The chain has TRBV7-9 and TRBJ1-2; 9 nucleotides align to TRBD1. Germline loops: CDR1 SEHNR, CDR2 FQNEAQ (reference sequence). This CDR3 contains 13 residues. Germline trimming cut 5 bases from V and 7 bases from J; bases unmatched to any gene: 5. CDR3 sequence (DNA): TGTGCCAGCAGCGCCGGGACAGGGAGTGGCTACACCTTC. It yields the protein CASSAGTGSGYTF.

This sequence joins TRBV2 and TRBJ2-7; 8 bases fit TRBD1. The CDR3 loop spans 16 amino acids. Trimming at V came to 7 bases and at J to 1 base, leaving 12 bases not matched to a gene. Per germline, CDR1 SNHLY and CDR2 FYNNEI. The CDR3 sequence is CASKTAGTGISYEQYF. CDR3 nucleotide sequence: TGTGCCAGCAAGACCGCCGGGACAGGCATTTCCTACGAGCAGTACTTC.